What follows are 26 T cell receptor beta chains derived from one specimen sequenced in a study of T cell responses to AZD1222 COVID-19 vaccine. Here immunoSEQ multiplex PCR was the method, and the copy in TCRdb shows in-frame clones only, minus some. The table shows about 150,000 clones, with 80% to 95% occurring only once. This material consisted of peripheral blood, taken on day 0 of AZD1222 vaccination. The source is an adult in good health.

The CDR3 protein is CASRETGGIGNTIYF. CDR3 DNA sequence: TGTGCCAGCAGAGAAACAGGGGGAATTGGAAACACCATATATTTT. The rearrangement uses TRBV3-1 (or the pseudogene TRBV3-2) and TRBJ1-3; TRBD1 matches at 8 bases. This CDR3 has 15 amino acids. Unmatched junction bases numbered 7, after V lost 6 bases and J lost 3 bases. The V gene's germline CDR1 is LGHDT and CDR2 YNNKEL (reference sequence).

This clone was seen a single time. The chain recombines TRBV9 with TRBJ1-5, with 9 nucleotides matching TRBD1. Trimming took 3 bases from V and 0 from J; bases not matched to a gene: 10. The CDR3 spans 18 residues. Germline loops: CDR1 SGDLS, CDR2 YYNGEE. The CDR3 DNA reads as TGTGCCAGCAGCGGGGGGACAGGGTCCCCGAGTAGCAATCAGCCCCAGCATTTT. It is translated as CASSGGTGSPSSNQPQHF.

The CDR3 DNA is TGTGCCACCACCCCCCCCGGGACAGACGCGAATGAGCAGTTCTTC. Its protein is CATTPPGTDANEQFF. The chain employs TRBV6-2 or TRBV6-3 and TRBJ2-1, with 7 bases fitting TRBD1. From germline, CDR1 is MNHEY and CDR2 SVGEGT. This CDR3 comprises 15 residues. V was pared by 10 bases and J by 7 bases, with 16 bases of the junction left unmatched.

The chain couples TRBV28 to TRBJ1-1, with TRBD1 matching over 11 bases. Germline V gene lookup returns CDR1 MDHEN and CDR2 SYDVKM. Trimming removed 7 bases from V and 10 bases from J; junction bases left unmatched: 5. CDR3 length equals 12 residues. Here the CDR3 reads CASTGQGARAFF. The CDR3 DNA reads as TGTGCCAGCACCGGACAGGGGGCGCGAGCTTTCTTT.

The J gene is TRBJ1-2, the V gene TRBV28; D may be TRBD1 (5 bases). This CDR3 region has 13 residues. The V gene lost 1 base and the J gene lost 3 bases, with 6 bases spanning the gap. Germline V gene data show CDR1 as MDHEN and CDR2 as SYDVKM. In DNA form, the CDR3 reads TGTGCCAGCAGTTTATTGACAGACTATGGCTACACCTTC. This encodes CASSLLTDYGYTF.

The rearrangement uses TRBV10-3 and TRBJ2-5; TRBD1 agrees at 7 bases. The junction had 9 bases not matched to a gene; V was cut back by 3 bases and J by 2 bases. The germline gives CDR1 ENHRY, CDR2 SYGVKD. This CDR3 has 16 amino acids. CDR3 DNA: TGTGCCATCAGTGATCGGGATCTGGACAGGCAAGAGACCCAGTACTTC. Its protein product is CAISDRDLDRQETQYF.

The chain uses TRBV6-5 and TRBJ2-1; TRBD2 agrees at 7 bases. Germline trimming cut 2 bases from V and 0 bases from J; bases unmatched to any gene: 4. Germline CDR1 reads MNHEY; CDR2 reads SVGAGI. This CDR3 spans 16 amino acids. The CDR3 coding sequence is TGTGCCAGCAGTTACGGGGGGGTTGGCTCCTACAATGAGCAGTTCTTC. Its protein product is CASSYGGVGSYNEQFF.

This chain links TRBV7-8 with TRBJ1-5; weak D call: TRBD1 (6 bases). Trimming took 6 bases from V and 5 from J, leaving 14 bases between them. This CDR3 comprises 14 residues. Per germline, CDR1 SGHVS and CDR2 FQNEAQ. The CDR3, as DNA: TGTGCCAGCAGTAAAGGACAGTCTTATCAGCCCCAGCATTTT. Its translation is CASSKGQSYQPQHF.

CDR3 region: CASSLHSLALVGEKLFF. CDR3 bases: TGTGCCAGCAGTTTACACTCCCTCGCCCTGGTTGGGGAAAAACTGTTTTTT. The rearrangement uses TRBV27 and TRBJ1-4, with no clear D. CDR1 is MNHEY and CDR2 is SMNVEV in the germline V gene (reference sequence). V was clipped by 2 bases and J by 8 bases, with 21 bases between them. This CDR3 spans 17 amino acids.

This chain joins TRBV7-8 and TRBJ1-2; 8 bases align to TRBD1. Germline loops: CDR1 SGHVS, CDR2 FQNEAQ. The J segment lost 7 bases and the V segment lost 5 bases, leaving 21 bases of the junction unmatched. The CDR3 totals 18 residues. Here the CDR3 reads CASSADRGPLLISGGYTF. For the CDR3, the DNA is TGTGCCAGCAGCGCAGACAGGGGACCCCTTCTGATATCTGGTGGCTACACCTTC. Combining the CDR3 with reference TRBV7-8 and TRBJ1-2 gives the whole variable domain GAGVSQSPRYKVAKRGQDVALRCDPISGHVSLFWYQQALGQGPEFLTYFQNEAQLDKSGLPSDRFFAERPEGSVSTLKIQRTQQEDSAVYLCASSADRGPLLISGGYTFGSGTRLTVV.

The genes are TRBV10-3 and TRBJ1-4, with D perhaps TRBD1 (5 bases). This CDR3 contains 13 residues. Germline CDR1 reads ENHRY; CDR2 reads SYGVKD. Trimming stripped 9 bases from V and 4 bases from J, with 12 bases between. The CDR3 DNA reads as TGTGCCATTAAGACAGAGATTAATGAAAAACTGTTTTTT. Its translation: CAIKTEINEKLFF.

This chain links TRBV6-5 with TRBJ1-5; D remains ambiguous. Germline V gene lookup returns CDR1 MNHEY and CDR2 SVGAGI. Deletions cut 0 bases from V and 5 bases from J, with 11 bases between. The CDR3 has 15 residues. DNA of the CDR3: TGTGCCAGCAGTTACTCGGCGGGCCTAGATCAGCCCCAGCATTTT. Protein: CASSYSAGLDQPQHF.

The table lists this clone with a count of one. The rearrangement joins TRBV4-2 to TRBJ1-2; D is perhaps TRBD1 (6 bases). V was cut by 0 bases and J by 4 bases, with 15 bases left in between. Looked up from germline, CDR1 is LGHNA and CDR2 is YNFKEQ. The length of the CDR3 is 16 residues. The DNA for the CDR3 is TGTGCCAGCAGCCAAGATGGCGACAGGACCCTCTATGGCTACACCTTC. This sequence encodes CASSQDGDRTLYGYTF.

Only one count was recorded for this clone. This CDR3 is CASIQAGDAGANVLTF. The DNA of the CDR3 is TGTGCCAGTATTCAAGCGGGAGACGCTGGGGCCAACGTCCTGACTTTC. V gene TRBV19 combines with J gene TRBJ2-6; TRBD2 agrees at 8 bases. V was pared by 7 bases and J by 2 bases, with 7 bases of the junction left unmatched. The CDR3 runs to 16 residues. The germline V gene encodes CDR1 LNHDA and CDR2 SQIVND (reference sequence).

The chain is built from TRBV6-5 and TRBJ1-1; 7 nucleotides align to TRBD1. The CDR3 loop spans 15 amino acids. V lost 8 bases to trimming and J lost 4 bases; unmatched junction nucleotides: 13. Germline V lookup: CDR1 MNHEY, CDR2 SVGAGI. The CDR3 sequence is CASRVELGGLTEAFF. In nucleotides, the CDR3 is TGTGCCAGCCGGGTTGAGTTAGGGGGCCTCACTGAAGCTTTCTTT.

This chain's CDR3 is CASSLASGNNEQFF. CDR3 DNA sequence: TGTGCCAGCAGCTTAGCATCCGGGAACAATGAGCAGTTCTTC. J is TRBJ2-1 and V is TRBV11-3; D might be TRBD2 (5 bases). Germline V CDR1 and CDR2: SGHNT, YENEEA. Trimming took 1 base from V and 5 from J, leaving 9 bases between them. This CDR3 has 14 residues.

This clone was seen only once. This chain connects TRBV7-8 to TRBJ2-1; D is uncertain. V shed 5 bases and J shed 4 bases, with 18 bases lying between them. Germline V gives CDR1 SGHVS, CDR2 FQNEAQ. This CDR3 is 16 amino acids long. The CDR3 DNA follows: TGTGCCAGCAGCCCCCCCCTTGGCGCCGAATACAATGAGCAGTTCTTC. This codes for CASSPPLGAEYNEQFF.

This chain joins TRBV7-3 and TRBJ2-1, with TRBD2 as a possible D gene (6 bases). Between the trimmed V and J ends, which lost 5 bases and 6 bases, there was a span of 11 bases. CDR1 and CDR2 from the germline V gene are SGHTA and FQGTGA. This CDR3 has 13 residues. Here the CDR3 reads CASSPFSGNEQFF. CDR3 DNA sequence: TGTGCCAGCAGCCCCTTTAGCGGCAATGAGCAGTTCTTC.

V is TRBV19 and J is TRBJ1-1, with 8 nucleotides matching TRBD1. The CDR3 has 17 amino acids. J gave up 3 bases and V 4 bases, and 13 bases lay outside the gene matches. Germline CDR1 is LNHDA and CDR2 is SQIVND (reference sequence). CDR3 residues: CASSNPPRGLVDTEAFF. The CDR3 nucleotides are TGTGCCAGTAGTAACCCTCCCAGGGGGCTAGTCGACACTGAAGCTTTCTTT.

This chain connects TRBV6-6 to TRBJ1-3; D is ambiguous. V dropped 0 bases and J dropped 7 bases, with 4 bases sitting between them. Germline V lookup: CDR1 MNHNY, CDR2 SVGAGI (reference sequence). The CDR3 spans 12 residues. In nucleotides, the CDR3 is TGTGCCAGCAGTTACTCGACGAACACCATATATTTT. As protein: CASSYSTNTIYF.

The CDR3 region has the DNA TGTGCCCGGGGACAGGGGGCGAATACGCAGTATTTT. It is translated as CARGQGANTQYF. The chain couples TRBV30 to TRBJ2-3; TRBD1 matches at 12 bases. Germline loops: CDR1 GTSNPN, CDR2 SVGIG (reference sequence). The V segment lost 8 bases and the J segment 7 bases; nucleotides outside the gene matches: 4. The CDR3 covers 12 residues.

The chain combines TRBV11-2 with TRBJ1-5; 9 bases are a match to TRBD1. The germline V gene has CDR1 SGHAT and CDR2 FQNNGV. V gave up 4 bases and J gave up 6 bases; unmatched junction bases: 4. The CDR3 consists of 14 residues. As DNA, the CDR3 is TGTGCCAGCAGCTCGGGACAGGGTGGTCAGCCCCAGCATTTT. Translating it yields CASSSGQGGQPQHF.

The chain combines TRBV3-1 (or the pseudogene TRBV3-2) with TRBJ1-2; 9 bases fit TRBD1. V was pared by 6 bases and J by 6 bases, with 8 bases of the junction left unmatched. Germline V lookup: CDR1 LGHDT, CDR2 YNNKEL (reference sequence). This CDR3 comprises 14 residues. This chain's CDR3 is CASSLTTGGDGYTF. CDR3 in DNA: TGTGCCAGCAGTCTTACGACAGGGGGGGATGGCTACACCTTC.

The chain carries TRBV28 and TRBJ2-7; 12 nucleotides match TRBD2. J lost 0 bases, V lost 4 bases, and 16 bases had no gene match. The germline CDR1 and CDR2 sequences are MDHEN and SYDVKM. The CDR3 runs to 20 residues. The CDR3 region has the DNA TGTGCCAGCAGTTCCTATACCGCCCGACTAGCGGGAGCTAGCTCCTACGAGCAGTACTTC. Its translation is CASSSYTARLAGASSYEQYF.

This sequence joins TRBV5-5 and TRBJ2-7; TRBD1 agrees at 8 bases. Germline V gene sequence: CDR1 SGHKS, CDR2 YYEKEE (reference sequence). The CDR3 consists of 14 residues. J was trimmed by 6 bases and V by 4 bases; bases with no gene match: 9. Written as DNA, the CDR3 is TGTGCCAGCAGCCCCTGGGACAGGTCGGGCGAGCAGTACTTC. Amino acid sequence: CASSPWDRSGEQYF.

V and J are TRBV2 and TRBJ1-2; TRBD1 might be the D (6 bases). The CDR3 runs to 15 residues. The germline V gene has CDR1 SNHLY and CDR2 FYNNEI. With 6 bases removed from V and 2 bases from J, the gap between germline ends came to 16 bases. The CDR3 DNA is TGTGCCAGCAGAGCAAATAGGGGGGCGAACTATGGCTACACCTTC. This translates into CASRANRGANYGYTF. Filled out from reference TRBV2 and TRBJ1-2, the complete variable domain reads EPEVTQTPSHQVTQMGQEVILRCVPISNHLYFYWYRQILGQKVEFLVSFYNNEISEKSEIFDDQFSVERPDGSNFTLKIRSTKLEDSAMYFCASRANRGANYGYTFGSGTRLTVV.